The 11 T cell receptor beta chains given below trace back to one sample, sequenced in a study of T cell changes during pregnancy in multiple sclerosis. Profiled with immunoSEQ multiplex PCR; TCRdb holds only in-frame clones, not every one. The sample carries about 14,000 clones, 85% to 95% recorded once. The sample consisted of peripheral blood, taken in the second trimester of pregnancy. These TCRs come from a female donor in good health, enrolled as a control in a pregnancy study.

The genes are TRBV7-2 and TRBJ2-7; 7 bases match TRBD1. With 4 bases clipped from V and 0 bases from J, the junction kept 3 bases outside the gene matches. This CDR3 has 14 residues. Germline V CDR1 and CDR2: SGHTA, FQGNSA. This chain's CDR3 is CASSSRQGSYEQYF. CDR3 DNA: TGTGCCAGCAGCTCCCGACAGGGCTCCTACGAGCAGTACTTC.

This clone was counted a few times. This chain connects TRBV10-3 to TRBJ2-1; D gene ambiguous. With 0 bases removed from V and 0 bases from J, the gap between germline ends came to 12 bases. Germline-derived CDR1 and CDR2 are ENHRY and SYGVKD. The CDR3 has 17 amino acids. CDR3 sequence reads: CAISESRRSSSYNEQFF. The CDR3 DNA sequence: TGTGCCATCAGTGAGTCACGCAGGTCGAGCTCCTACAATGAGCAGTTCTTC.

The V gene is TRBV25-1, the J gene TRBJ1-2, with D uncertain. The CDR3 extends over 14 amino acids. Trimming took 1 base from V and 4 from J, leaving 10 bases between them. Germline V gene data show CDR1 as MGHDK and CDR2 as SYGVNS. The CDR3 loop reads CASSESPGVYGYTF. CDR3 in DNA: TGTGCCAGCAGTGAATCGCCCGGGGTCTATGGCTACACCTTC.

This chain connects TRBV7-9 to TRBJ1-1; perhaps TRBD1 as D (6 bases). The V gene lost 4 bases and the J gene lost 7 bases, with 10 bases spanning the gap. This CDR3 spans 12 amino acids. Per the germline V gene, CDR1 is SEHNR and CDR2 is FQNEAQ (reference sequence). The CDR3 nucleotides are TGTGCCAGCAGCTCGGACAGCCTTGAAGCTTTCTTT. Translation gives CASSSDSLEAFF. The variable domain in full, with the rest retrieved from reference TRBV7-9 and TRBJ1-1, is DTGVSQNPRHKITKRGQNVTFRCDPISEHNRLYWYRQTLGQGPEFLTYFQNEAQLEKSRLLSDRFSAERPKGSFSTLEIQRTEQGDSAMYLCASSSDSLEAFFGQGTRLTVV.

In its sample, this clone was seen a few times. This sequence joins TRBV7-2 and TRBJ1-6; 8 bases agree with TRBD1. Germline trimming cut 5 bases from V and 10 bases from J; bases unmatched to any gene: 1. Germline lookup yields CDR1 SGHTA and CDR2 FQGNSA. The CDR3 loop spans 12 amino acids. The CDR3 region is CASSPGGSPLHF. The CDR3 nucleotides are TGTGCCAGCAGCCCAGGGGGCTCACCCCTCCACTTT.

Here the CDR3 DNA reads TGTGCCAGCAGCCCCCCCTGGGGCAGTAACACTGAAGCTTTCTTT. This translates into CASSPPWGSNTEAFF. This chain links TRBV5-8 with TRBJ1-1, with D tentatively TRBD1 (5 bases). Trimming removed 4 bases at V and 2 bases at J, with 15 bases between. The CDR3 runs to 15 residues. Germline values: CDR1 SGHTS, CDR2 YDEGEE.

The chain uses TRBV9 and TRBJ2-3; possibly TRBD2 for D (5 bases). V lost 0 bases to trimming and J lost 3 bases, with 11 bases between them. Germline V gives CDR1 SGDLS, CDR2 YYNGEE. The CDR3 totals 15 residues. CDR3 sequence (DNA): TGTGCCAGCAGCGTAGGCGAGACTATTACAGATACGCAGTATTTT. Translation: CASSVGETITDTQYF.

The J gene is TRBJ2-1, the V gene TRBV6-1; D might be TRBD1 (5 bases). The CDR3 loop spans 14 amino acids. The V and J ends lost 3 bases and 6 bases respectively, with 12 bases between them. Looked up from germline, CDR1 is MNHNS and CDR2 is SASEGT. CDR3 DNA: TGTGCCAGCAGTGACCACAGGTTAAGCAATGAGCAGTTCTTC. Its protein product is CASSDHRLSNEQFF.

The rearrangement joins TRBV5-8 to TRBJ1-3; D is undetermined. Trimming pared 4 bases from V and 0 bases from J, leaving 11 bases between. The CDR3 sequence is 15 residues long. The germline gives CDR1 SGHTS, CDR2 YDEGEE. Here the CDR3 reads CASSLSMSSGNTIYF. In DNA form, the CDR3 reads TGTGCCAGCAGCCTGAGTATGAGCTCTGGAAACACCATATATTTT. The variable domain in full, completed from reference TRBV5-8 and TRBJ1-3, reads EAGVTQSPTHLIKTRGQQATLRCSPISGHTSVYWYQQALGLGLQFLLWYDEGEERNRGNFPPRFSGRQFPNYSSELNVNALELEDSALYLCASSLSMSSGNTIYFGEGSWLTVV.

Here the CDR3 reads CASSHVAGARTGELFF. In nucleotides, the CDR3 is TGTGCCAGCAGCCATGTAGCGGGAGCCAGGACCGGGGAGCTGTTTTTT. J is TRBJ2-2 and V is TRBV14, with TRBD2 matching 9 bases. CDR3 length: 16 residues. CDR1 SGHDN and CDR2 FVKESK come from the germline V gene. With 3 bases clipped from V and 5 bases from J, the junction kept 7 bases outside the gene matches.

Only one count was recorded for this clone. This chain connects TRBV27 to TRBJ2-7; D is unclear. The ends were cut back, 7 bases at V and 2 bases at J, with 18 bases in the middle. Germline values: CDR1 MNHEY, CDR2 SMNVEV (reference sequence). The CDR3 is made up of 15 amino acids. DNA of the CDR3: TGTGCCAGCAACTCAATCAAACCTGGGCCCTACGAGCAGTACTTC. This sequence encodes CASNSIKPGPYEQYF.